A selection of T cell receptor beta chains follows, all from one sample in a study of T cell repertoires in cytomegalovirus infection. Antigen specificity for these receptors is unknown. One entry per CDR3 protein, called by TCRdb with MiXCR from the reads. The sample consists of about 160,000 distinct CDR3 sequences, about a fifth of them appearing once. Material: CD8+ T cells from cultured PBMCs, obtained from culture after CMV antigen stimulation. These receptors were obtained from a human donor in good health (CMV status not recorded). Some clones in this sample may be carry-over from other donors' samples. The CDR3 runs from the conserved cysteine through the conserved F or W. A D gene is named only where the DNA matches it firmly. Size is omitted from some rows. Given values are once, few, many or a class for expanded clones.

CDR3 DNA,CDR3 protein,CDR3 length,V gene,D gene,J gene,clone size
TGTGCCAGCAGCTTAACCCCGAGAGGACAAAACACTGAAGCTTTCTTT,CASSLTPRGQNTEAFF,16,TRBV7-3,-,TRBJ1-1,-
TGTGCCAGCAGCCGACAGGGGATACAAGAGACCCAGTACTTC,CASSRQGIQETQYF,14,TRBV7-6,TRBD1,TRBJ2-5,-
TGTGCCAGCGGACGGACTAGCGACGAGCAGTACTTC,CASGRTSDEQYF,12,TRBV27,TRBD2,TRBJ2-7,-
TGTGCCAGCAGTTATCGACAGAAGGTCATCGAGCAGTACTTC,CASSYRQKVIEQYF,14,TRBV6-8,-,TRBJ2-7,few
TGTGCCAGCAGCCGTAGCGGCTTTGGCTACACCTTC,CASSRSGFGYTF,12,TRBV12-3/TRBV12-4,-,TRBJ1-2,few
TGTGCCAGCCGTGGAAGGACAGGGGTATGGAGCACAGATACGCAGTATTTT,CASRGRTGVWSTDTQYF,17,TRBV12-3/TRBV12-4,TRBD1,TRBJ2-3,few
TGTGCCAGCAGCCTCGTCGACAGGGATGAGCAGTTCTTC,CASSLVDRDEQFF,13,TRBV28,TRBD1,TRBJ2-1,-
TGTGCCAGCAGCTCCGGACAGGGCCACTTGTACCAAGAGACCCAGTACTTC,CASSSGQGHLYQETQYF,17,TRBV7-2,TRBD1,TRBJ2-5,-
TGCAGCGTTAAAGAGACAGGGAATGAGCAGTTCTTC,CSVKETGNEQFF,12,TRBV29-1,TRBD1,TRBJ2-1,-
TGTGCCAGCAGCGAGGGACACCTAACCTACGAGCAGTACTTC,CASSEGHLTYEQYF,14,TRBV11-3,-,TRBJ2-7,few
TGTGCCAGCAGCCCTACGTACTCTGGAAACACCATATATTTT,CASSPTYSGNTIYF,14,TRBV12-3/TRBV12-4,-,TRBJ1-3,few
TGTGCCAGCAGCGTTGTTGAGGCGCTCCGGGCTGAAGCTTTCTTT,CASSVVEALRAEAFF,15,TRBV5-6,-,TRBJ1-1,few
TGTGCCAGCAGTGAATGGATATTGGGTGCTAGCGGGGGTCATCGATACAATGAGCAGTTCTTC,CASSEWILGASGGHRYNEQFF,21,TRBV13,TRBD2,TRBJ2-1,-
TGTGCCAGCAGTGGGGGACCGCCGAACTACTACAATGAGCAGTTCTTC,CASSGGPPNYYNEQFF,16,TRBV6-6,-,TRBJ2-1,few
TGTGCCAGCAGCCCCTATTGGGGTGCGGATGAAGCTTTCTTT,CASSPYWGADEAFF,14,TRBV9,-,TRBJ1-1,-
TGCGCCAGCAGCCAAGAGCCAGGGACATTCAATCAGCCCCAGCATTTT,CASSQEPGTFNQPQHF,16,TRBV4-1,-,TRBJ1-5,-
TGCGCCAGCAGCCGCCTACTAGCGGATAGCACAGATACGCAGTATTTT,CASSRLLADSTDTQYF,16,TRBV4-1,TRBD2,TRBJ2-3,few
TGTGCCAGCAGTTTATCGTATGCGGAGACCCAGTACTTC,CASSLSYAETQYF,13,TRBV27,-,TRBJ2-5,few
TGTGCCAGCAGTTTGCGGAACACTGAAGCTTTCTTT,CASSLRNTEAFF,12,TRBV12-3/TRBV12-4,-,TRBJ1-1,few
TGCGCCAGCAGCAATCGCGGGGAAGACGGGAACACTGAAGCTTTCTTT,CASSNRGEDGNTEAFF,16,TRBV5-1,-,TRBJ1-1,few
TGTGCCAGCACTGTATCCGGGACGGAGGCCTACGAGCAGTACTTC,CASTVSGTEAYEQYF,15,TRBV6-2/TRBV6-3,-,TRBJ2-7,few
TGTGCCAGCAGCTTAGAATGGGCTAGCGGAAACACCGGGGAGCTGTTTTTT,CASSLEWASGNTGELFF,17,TRBV7-2,TRBD2,TRBJ2-2,few
TGTGCCAGCAGCTTAGCGCGTGATCAGCCCCAGCATTTT,CASSLARDQPQHF,13,TRBV7-8,-,TRBJ1-5,few
TGTGCCAGCAGTCGAAGAGACAGGGAGATCACTGAAGCTTTCTTT,CASSRRDREITEAFF,15,TRBV12-3/TRBV12-4,TRBD1,TRBJ1-1,few
TGTGCCAGCAGTTTCTCCGGGACAGGGAATGAGCAGTACTTC,CASSFSGTGNEQYF,14,TRBV27,TRBD1,TRBJ2-7,-
TGTGCCAGCAGCCAAGTTATAGCGGGGGGGAGGGATGAGCAGTTCTTC,CASSQVIAGGRDEQFF,16,TRBV4-2,TRBD2,TRBJ2-1,few
TGTGCCAGCAGCCTTGGCAGGACTCCTAACTATGGCTACACCTTC,CASSLGRTPNYGYTF,15,TRBV7-8,-,TRBJ1-2,few
TGTGCCAGCAGCTTACTTTTATCGTTCTACAATGAGCAGTTCTTC,CASSLLLSFYNEQFF,15,TRBV7-6,-,TRBJ2-1,-
TGTGCCAGCAGTTTCGTTTCAACTAATGAAAAACTGTTTTTT,CASSFVSTNEKLFF,14,TRBV12-3/TRBV12-4,-,TRBJ1-4,-
TGTGCCAGCAGCCCCGGGACGAACACCGGGGAGCTGTTTTTT,CASSPGTNTGELFF,14,TRBV6-2/TRBV6-3,-,TRBJ2-2,-
TGTGCCAGCAGCCTGGACAGGTCATGTAGCAATCAGCCCCAGCATTTT,CASSLDRSCSNQPQHF,16,TRBV7-6,TRBD1,TRBJ1-5,-
TGTGCCAGCAGTCCCGGGGGGCCTAACATCCGTGGCTACAATGAGCAGTTCTTC,CASSPGGPNIRGYNEQFF,18,TRBV12-3/TRBV12-4,-,TRBJ2-1,-
TGTGCCACCAGCATGGGGCGGCTCGAGCAGTACTTC,CATSMGRLEQYF,12,TRBV15,-,TRBJ2-7,-
TGTGCCAGCAGTTTAGGAGCGGCCTTCCCCTATGGCTACACCTTC,CASSLGAAFPYGYTF,15,TRBV12-3/TRBV12-4,-,TRBJ1-2,-
TGTGCCAGCAGCAATACAGGGGCTGGGATGAACACTGAAGCTTTCTTT,CASSNTGAGMNTEAFF,16,TRBV7-6,TRBD1,TRBJ1-1,-
TGTGCCAGCAGCACAGGACTAGCGGGGGAACCATACAATGAGCAGTTCTTC,CASSTGLAGEPYNEQFF,17,TRBV11-3,TRBD2,TRBJ2-1,-
TGTGCCAGCAGCCCCCCCCAGGGTCCAGCCTCGGAGCAGTACTTC,CASSPPQGPASEQYF,15,TRBV7-9,-,TRBJ2-7,-
TGTGCCAGCAATAAGGATAGGAGACTTCAGCCCCAGCATTTT,CASNKDRRLQPQHF,14,TRBV28,-,TRBJ1-5,few
TGCAGTGCACCAATAATGGTCGGGCAGCCCCAGCATTTT,CSAPIMVGQPQHF,13,TRBV20-1,-,TRBJ1-5,-
TGTGCCAGCAGCCTCGACAGGGGAGGCACAGATACGCAGTATTTT,CASSLDRGGTDTQYF,15,TRBV7-8,TRBD1,TRBJ2-3,-
TGTGCCAGCAGCCAAAGGGGCAGTGTGGAGTCAGGGACCACAGATACGCAGTATTTT,CASSQRGSVESGTTDTQYF,19,TRBV3-1,-,TRBJ2-3,-
TGCGCCAGCAGCCAAGGCCCGGGACAGGGGATTGAAAAACTGTTTTTT,CASSQGPGQGIEKLFF,16,TRBV4-3,TRBD1,TRBJ1-4,few
TGTGCCAGCAGATTACAGGGGGGACAGACCCAGTACTTC,CASRLQGGQTQYF,13,TRBV28,TRBD1,TRBJ2-5,few
TGTGCCAGCAGCTTGGGGGACAGGCGATCTAACTATGGCTACACCTTC,CASSLGDRRSNYGYTF,16,TRBV13,TRBD1,TRBJ1-2,-
TGTGCCAGCAGCTTAGAAAGGACAGGGGATCCAACTAATGAAAAACTGTTTTTT,CASSLERTGDPTNEKLFF,18,TRBV7-2,TRBD1,TRBJ1-4,-
TGTGCCAGCAGTGAAGCGGGAGGGTATGAAGCTTTCTTT,CASSEAGGYEAFF,13,TRBV2,-,TRBJ1-1,few
TGTGCCAGCAGCGTTCCGGGACAACATCCAAACTATGGCTACACCTTC,CASSVPGQHPNYGYTF,16,TRBV7-9,-,TRBJ1-2,few
TGTGCCAGCAGCTTAGCGGCAGGGGCTTACACTGAAGCTTTCTTT,CASSLAAGAYTEAFF,15,TRBV7-8,-,TRBJ1-1,-
TGTGCCAGCAGCGTAGATGGCGGGGGAGACACAGATACGCAGTATTTT,CASSVDGGGDTDTQYF,16,TRBV9,TRBD2,TRBJ2-3,-
TGTGCCAGCAGTGACAGGCTAATGCCCTACGAGCAGTACTTC,CASSDRLMPYEQYF,14,TRBV2,-,TRBJ2-7,few
TGTGCCAGCAGTTACTCTGGGACAGGGGGCCAATTGAACACTGAAGCTTTCTTT,CASSYSGTGGQLNTEAFF,18,TRBV6-5,TRBD1,TRBJ1-1,many
TGTGCCAGCAGCCCCCGGGACAGGGGTTATAGCTCTGGAAACACCATATATTTT,CASSPRDRGYSSGNTIYF,18,TRBV7-8,TRBD1,TRBJ1-3,-
TGTGCCAGCAGTGAATGGGAGTCCCTTGGCGGGGAGCTGTTTTTT,CASSEWESLGGELFF,15,TRBV25-1,-,TRBJ2-2,-
TGTGCCAGCAGCCGACTTGGACAGGGGGCGCGTGAGCAGTACTTC,CASSRLGQGAREQYF,15,TRBV14,TRBD1,TRBJ2-7,many
TGCAGTGCTAAAGGAGTTTTCACTGAAGCTTTCTTT,CSAKGVFTEAFF,12,TRBV20-1,-,TRBJ1-1,-
TGTGCCAGCAGCCCTCGACAGGGGCTCACTAGGGAGCTGTTTTTT,CASSPRQGLTRELFF,15,TRBV11-3,TRBD1,TRBJ2-2,-
TGTGCCAGCAGCTTTAACAGGGAATATAGCAATCAGCCCCAGCATTTT,CASSFNREYSNQPQHF,16,TRBV7-2,-,TRBJ1-5,many
TGTGCCAGCAGTTACTTCCTCTATATTGGAAACACCATATATTTT,CASSYFLYIGNTIYF,15,TRBV6-2/TRBV6-3,-,TRBJ1-3,-